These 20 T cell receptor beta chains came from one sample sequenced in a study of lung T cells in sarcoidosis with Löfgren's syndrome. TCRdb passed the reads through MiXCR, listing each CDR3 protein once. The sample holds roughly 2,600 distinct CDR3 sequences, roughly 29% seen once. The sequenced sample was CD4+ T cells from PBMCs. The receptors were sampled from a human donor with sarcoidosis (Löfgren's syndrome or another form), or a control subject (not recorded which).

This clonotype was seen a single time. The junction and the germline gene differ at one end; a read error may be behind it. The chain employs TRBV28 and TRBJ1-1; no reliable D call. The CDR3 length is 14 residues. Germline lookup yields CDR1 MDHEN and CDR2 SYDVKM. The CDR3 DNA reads TGTGCCAGCAGTTCCCCCCCGGCGAACACTGAAGCCTCCTTT. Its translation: CASSSPPANTEASF.

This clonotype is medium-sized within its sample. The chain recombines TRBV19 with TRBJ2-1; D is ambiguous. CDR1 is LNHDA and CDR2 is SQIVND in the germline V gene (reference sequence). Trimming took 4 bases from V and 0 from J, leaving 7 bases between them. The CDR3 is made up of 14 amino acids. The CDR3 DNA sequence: TGTGCCAGTAGTAGCCGGGTCTCCTACAATGAGCAGTTCTTC. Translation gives CASSSRVSYNEQFF. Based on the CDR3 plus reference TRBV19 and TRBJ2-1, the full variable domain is DGGITQSPKYLFRKEGQNVTLSCEQNLNHDAMYWYRQDPGQGLRLIYYSQIVNDFQKGDIAEGYSVSREKKESFPLTVTSAQKNPTAFYLCASSSRVSYNEQFFGPGTRLTVL.

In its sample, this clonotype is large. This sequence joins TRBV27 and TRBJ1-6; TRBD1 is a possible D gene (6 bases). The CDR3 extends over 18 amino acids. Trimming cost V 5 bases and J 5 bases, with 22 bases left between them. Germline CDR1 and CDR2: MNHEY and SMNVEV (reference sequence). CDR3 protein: CASSPRIRARGDNSPLHF. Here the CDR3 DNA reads TGTGCCAGCAGTCCCCGGATCCGGGCAAGGGGGGATAATTCACCCCTCCACTTT.

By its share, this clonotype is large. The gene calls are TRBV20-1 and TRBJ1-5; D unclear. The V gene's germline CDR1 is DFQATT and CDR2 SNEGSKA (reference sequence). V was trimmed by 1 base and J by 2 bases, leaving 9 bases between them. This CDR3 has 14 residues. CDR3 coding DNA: TGCAGTGCTAGAGTTGGGCAGGGCAATCAGCCCCAGCATTTT. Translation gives CSARVGQGNQPQHF.

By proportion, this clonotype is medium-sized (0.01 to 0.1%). The CDR3 bases are TGTGCCAGCATGTCAGGGGCCACTGAAGCTTTCTTT. Translating it yields CASMSGATEAFF. V usage is TRBV2 and J usage is TRBJ1-1; TRBD1 might be the D (6 bases). CDR1 is SNHLY and CDR2 is FYNNEI in the germline V gene. The ends were cut back, 7 bases at V and 4 bases at J, with 10 bases in the middle. The CDR3 runs to 12 residues.

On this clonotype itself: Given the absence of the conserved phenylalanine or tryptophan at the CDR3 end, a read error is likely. CDR3 sequence (DNA): TGCATTGCTAGTAATCCCGGACAGTACACAGATACGCAGTATTGT. Encoded protein: CIASNPGQYTDTQYC. The chain recombines TRBV20-1 with TRBJ2-3; possibly TRBD1 for D (6 bases). CDR1 and CDR2 (germline): DFQATT, SNEGSKA (reference sequence). The CDR3 consists of 15 residues.

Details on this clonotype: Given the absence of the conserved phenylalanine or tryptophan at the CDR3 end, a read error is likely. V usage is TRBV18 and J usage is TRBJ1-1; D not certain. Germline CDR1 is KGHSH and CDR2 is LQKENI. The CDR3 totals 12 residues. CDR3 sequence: CASSPLDTGAFY. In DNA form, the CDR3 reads TGTGCCAGCTCACCACTCGACACTGGAGCTTTCTAT.

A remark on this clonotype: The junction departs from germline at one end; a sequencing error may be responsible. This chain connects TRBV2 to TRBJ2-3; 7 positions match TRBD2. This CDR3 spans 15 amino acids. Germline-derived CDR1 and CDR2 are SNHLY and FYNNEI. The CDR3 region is CAGGRAGKGTDTRYF. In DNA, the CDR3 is TGTGCCGGCGGTAGAGCGGGAAAGGGAACAGATACGCGGTATTTT.

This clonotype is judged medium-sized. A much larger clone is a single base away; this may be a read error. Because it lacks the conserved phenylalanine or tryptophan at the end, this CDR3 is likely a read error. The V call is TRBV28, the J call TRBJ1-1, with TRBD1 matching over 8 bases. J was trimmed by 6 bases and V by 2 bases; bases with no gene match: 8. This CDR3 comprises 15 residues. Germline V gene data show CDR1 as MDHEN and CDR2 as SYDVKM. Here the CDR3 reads CASSLPTGGIAEAFV. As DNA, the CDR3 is TGTGCCAGCAGTTTACCTACAGGGGGAATAGCTGAAGCTTTCGTT.

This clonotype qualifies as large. The CDR3: CSASPWNTEAFF. The CDR3 DNA is TGCAGTGCCAGCCCGTGGAACACTGAAGCTTTCTTT. The rearrangement links TRBV20-1 to TRBJ1-1; D gene ambiguous. Trimming took 6 bases from V and 1 from J, leaving 9 bases between them. Germline loops: CDR1 DFQATT, CDR2 SNEGSKA (reference sequence). This CDR3 contains 12 residues.

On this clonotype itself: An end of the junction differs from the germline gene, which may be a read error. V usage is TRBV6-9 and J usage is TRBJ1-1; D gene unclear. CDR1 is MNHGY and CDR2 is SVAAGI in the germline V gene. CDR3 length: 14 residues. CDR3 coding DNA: TGTGCCAACAGTTGGGAAGGGAGGAACACTGAGGCTTTCTTT. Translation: CANSWEGRNTEAFF.

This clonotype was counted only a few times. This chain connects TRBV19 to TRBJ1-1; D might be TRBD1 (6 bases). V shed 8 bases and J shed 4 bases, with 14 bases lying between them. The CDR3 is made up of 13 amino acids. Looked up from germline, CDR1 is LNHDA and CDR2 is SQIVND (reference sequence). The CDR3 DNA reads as TGTGCCAGTTCATCCCAGGGGCGCACTGAAGCTTTCTTT. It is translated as CASSSQGRTEAFF.

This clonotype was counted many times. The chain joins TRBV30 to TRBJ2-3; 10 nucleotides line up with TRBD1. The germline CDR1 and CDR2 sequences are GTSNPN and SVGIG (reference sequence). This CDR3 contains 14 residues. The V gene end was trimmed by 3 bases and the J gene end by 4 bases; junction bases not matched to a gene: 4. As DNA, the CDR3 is TGTGCCTGGAGGCGACAGGGGGCTTCAGATACGCAGTATTTT. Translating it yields CAWRRQGASDTQYF.

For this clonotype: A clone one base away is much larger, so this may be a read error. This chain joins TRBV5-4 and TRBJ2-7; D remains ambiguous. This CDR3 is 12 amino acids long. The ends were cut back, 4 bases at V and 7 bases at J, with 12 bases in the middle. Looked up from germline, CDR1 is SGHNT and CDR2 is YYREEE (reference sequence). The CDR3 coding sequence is TGTGCCAGCAGCCTCGACCCGTTTGAGCAGTACTTC. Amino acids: CASSLDPFEQYF.

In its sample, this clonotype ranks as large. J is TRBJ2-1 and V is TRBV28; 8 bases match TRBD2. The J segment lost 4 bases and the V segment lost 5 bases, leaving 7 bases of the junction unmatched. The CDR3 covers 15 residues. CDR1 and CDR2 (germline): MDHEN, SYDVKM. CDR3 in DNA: TGTGCCAGCAGTGCGGCACTAGCGGTGTACAATGAGCAGTTCTTC. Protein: CASSAALAVYNEQFF.

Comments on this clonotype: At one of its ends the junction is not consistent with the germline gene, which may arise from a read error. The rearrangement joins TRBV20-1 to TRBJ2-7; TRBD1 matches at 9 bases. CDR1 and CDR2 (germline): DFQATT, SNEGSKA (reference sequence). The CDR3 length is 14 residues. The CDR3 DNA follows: TGCAGTGCTAGGGTGGAGGGACAGGGTTACGAGCAGCACTTC. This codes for CSARVEGQGYEQHF.

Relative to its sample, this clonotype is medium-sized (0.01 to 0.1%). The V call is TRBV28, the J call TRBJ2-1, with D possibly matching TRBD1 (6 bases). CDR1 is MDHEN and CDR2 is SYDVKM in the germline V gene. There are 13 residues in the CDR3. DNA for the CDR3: TGTGCTGTACGGGACACAAAGTGGAATGAGCAGTTCTTC. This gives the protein CAVRDTKWNEQFF.

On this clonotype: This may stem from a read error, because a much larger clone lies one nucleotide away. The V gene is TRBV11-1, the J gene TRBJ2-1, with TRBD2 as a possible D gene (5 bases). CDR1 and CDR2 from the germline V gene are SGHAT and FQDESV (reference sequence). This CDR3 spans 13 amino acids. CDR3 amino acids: CASGLLRDLEQFF. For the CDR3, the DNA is TGTGCCAGCGGCTTATTGAGGGATCTTGAGCAGTTCTTC.

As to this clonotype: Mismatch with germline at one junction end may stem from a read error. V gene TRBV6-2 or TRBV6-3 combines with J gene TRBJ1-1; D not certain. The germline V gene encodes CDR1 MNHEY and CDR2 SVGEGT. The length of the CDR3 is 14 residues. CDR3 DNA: TGCGCCATCAGCCCTCGGAATCAACACACTGAAGCTTTCTTT. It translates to CAISPRNQHTEAFF.

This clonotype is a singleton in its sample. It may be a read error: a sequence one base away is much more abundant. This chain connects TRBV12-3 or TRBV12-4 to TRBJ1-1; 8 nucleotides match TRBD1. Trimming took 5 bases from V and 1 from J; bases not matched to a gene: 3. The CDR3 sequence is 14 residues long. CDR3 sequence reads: CASSRDRTNTEAFF. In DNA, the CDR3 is TGTGCCAGCAGTAGGGACAGGACGAACACTGAAGCTTTCTTT.